The clone carrying this TCR beta chain was detected only a few times. Profiled with immunoSEQ multiplex PCR; TCRdb holds only in-frame clones, not every one. The table shows some 23,000 clones, with around 90% occurring only once. Germline V gives CDR1 SGHRS, CDR2 YFSETQ. This CDR3 has 19 amino acids. V lost 4 bases to trimming and J lost 8 bases, with 28 bases between them. This sample stems from a study of blood T cell repertoires in COVID-19. This receptor was obtained from a human donor with active COVID-19. The donor label of this sample is uncertain. The chain uses TRBV5-1 and TRBJ1-6; possible D gene TRBD1, 6 bases. The specimen was peripheral blood. The CDR3 here is CASSAGGQGRISGDSPLHF. CDR3 coding DNA: TGCGCCAGCAGCGCGGGAGGCCAGGGGCGAATTTCGGGGGATTCACCCCTCCACTTT.